These 10 T cell receptor beta chains came from one sample sequenced in a study of cytomegalovirus exposure and HLA in healthy donors. The assay was immunoSEQ multiplex PCR, and TCRdb's table has in-frame clones only and misses some. The table records around 300,000 clones, 88% of them present only once. Specimen: PBMCs. These TCRs come from a woman aged 18-29 years in good health and CMV-seronegative.

The chain uses TRBV11-2 and TRBJ2-7; unclear D gene. This CDR3 has 12 residues. Germline-derived CDR1 and CDR2 are SGHAT and FQNNGV. Deletions cut 5 bases from V and 3 bases from J, with 8 bases between. The CDR3 DNA reads as TGTGCCAGCAGCCACCCAGACTACGAGCAGTACTTC. Amino acid sequence: CASSHPDYEQYF.

V usage is TRBV5-1 and J usage is TRBJ2-6; weak D call: TRBD1 (6 bases). In germline, CDR1 is SGHRS, CDR2 YFSETQ. V was cut by 1 base and J by 1 base, with 12 bases left in between. The CDR3 sequence is 17 residues long. CDR3 in DNA: TGCGCCAGCAGCTTGACCAAAAGGGGGTCTGGGGCCAACGTCCTGACTTTC. Amino acids: CASSLTKRGSGANVLTF.

This clone was seen only once. This chain joins TRBV11-2 and TRBJ2-1; 10 bases align to TRBD1. The V gene end was trimmed by 1 base and the J gene end by 5 bases; junction bases not matched to a gene: 8. CDR1 SGHAT and CDR2 FQNNGV come from the germline V gene. The CDR3 spans 17 residues. The CDR3 is CASSLVTGGEIDNEQFF. CDR3 DNA sequence: TGTGCCAGCAGCTTAGTGACAGGGGGCGAGATTGACAATGAGCAGTTCTTC. The complete variable domain, with remaining parts taken from reference TRBV11-2 and TRBJ2-1, reads EAGVAQSPRYKIIEKRQSVAFWCNPISGHATLYWYQQILGQGPKLLIQFQNNGVVDDSQLPKDRFSAERLKGVDSTLKIQPAKLEDSAVYLCASSLVTGGEIDNEQFFGPGTRLTVL.

The V gene is TRBV28, the J gene TRBJ2-3; maybe TRBD1 (5 bases). The ends were cut back, 4 bases at V and 5 bases at J, with 22 bases in the middle. CDR3 length equals 17 residues. The germline V gene encodes CDR1 MDHEN and CDR2 SYDVKM. This CDR3 is CASSSGWGRVDEDTQYF. DNA of the CDR3: TGTGCCAGCAGTTCAGGGTGGGGTAGGGTTGATGAAGATACGCAGTATTTT.

The J gene is TRBJ1-4, the V gene TRBV15; TRBD1 is a possible D gene (6 bases). The germline V gene encodes CDR1 LNHNV and CDR2 YYDKDF (reference sequence). V lost 1 base, J lost 6 bases, and 9 bases lay in between. The CDR3 spans 14 residues. The CDR3: CATSRGHRDEKLFF. DNA for the CDR3: TGTGCCACCAGCAGAGGCCACAGGGATGAAAAACTGTTTTTT.

The CDR3: CASSLQGAPNEQYF. The CDR3 coding sequence is TGTGCCAGCAGTCTGCAGGGGGCGCCCAACGAGCAGTACTTC. This chain connects TRBV6-5 to TRBJ2-7; 8 bases line up with TRBD1. Losses at the gene ends were 5 bases for V and 5 bases for J; bases not matched to a gene: 8. Germline V gene data show CDR1 as MNHEY and CDR2 as SVGAGI. This CDR3 is 14 amino acids long.

This chain links TRBV9 with TRBJ2-3; D gene ambiguous. Trimming shortened V by 4 bases and J by 2 bases, and 11 bases separated the two germline ends. Germline CDR1 and CDR2: SGDLS and YYNGEE. CDR3 length equals 14 residues. The CDR3, as DNA: TGTGCCAGCAGCTCCCCGACACCCACAGATACGCAGTATTTT. Translated, it gives CASSSPTPTDTQYF.

J is TRBJ1-2 and V is TRBV7-3, with 10 bases that match TRBD1. J gave up 4 bases and V 5 bases, and 4 bases lay outside the gene matches. Germline CDR1 SGHTA, CDR2 FQGTGA. The CDR3 sequence is 14 residues long. This CDR3 is CASSPRTGGYGYTF. The CDR3 DNA follows: TGTGCCAGCAGCCCACGGACAGGGGGCTATGGCTACACCTTC.

The genes are TRBV6-5 and TRBJ2-3, with unresolved D. This CDR3 spans 16 amino acids. Trimming took 2 bases from V and 0 from J, leaving 12 bases between them. CDR1 is MNHEY, CDR2 SVGAGI, per germline. This chain's CDR3 is CASSYLRKSSTDTQYF. As DNA, the CDR3 is TGTGCCAGCAGTTACCTGCGGAAGTCTAGCACAGATACGCAGTATTTT.

This chain's CDR3 is CASSIGMNTEAFF. The CDR3 DNA reads TGTGCCAGTAGTATAGGTATGAACACTGAAGCTTTCTTT. The chain uses TRBV19 and TRBJ1-1; unclear D gene. This CDR3 has 13 amino acids. The germline V gene encodes CDR1 LNHDA and CDR2 SQIVND (reference sequence). The V and J ends lost 1 base and 0 bases respectively, with 3 bases between them.